This T cell receptor beta chain was identified in a study of blood T cell repertoires in COVID-19. Profiled with immunoSEQ multiplex PCR; TCRdb holds only in-frame clones, not every one. Among some 200,000 clones, roughly 87% were seen once, and the ten largest hold more than 2%. Comments on this clone: Within the sample, other DNA sequences also encode this same CDR3.

Germline V gene data show CDR1 as SGHDT and CDR2 as YYEEEE. The CDR3 has 14 residues. V was cut by 4 bases and J by 2 bases, with 12 bases left in between. The J gene is TRBJ1-2, the V gene TRBV5-6; D might be TRBD1 (6 bases). The sequenced material came from PBMCs or T cells enriched from blood (not recorded which). The sequence derives from a woman aged 25 to 39 who had recovered from COVID-19. The chain's CDR3 is CASSTGQLNYGYTF. The CDR3 nucleotides read TGTGCCAGCAGCACAGGACAGCTAAACTATGGCTACACCTTC.